The rows below give T cell receptor beta chains drawn from one sample of a study of blood T cells in healthy people across ages. TCRdb fed the 5' RACE reads into MiXCR, producing one record per CDR3 protein. The table includes about a million distinct CDR3 sequences, roughly half detected once. Input material: blood. The source of these receptors is an older woman in good health. Both conserved end residues are part of each CDR3. The D gene is left open where the match is weak. Some rows have no size entry. The others give once, few or many, or a class for an expanded clone.

TRBD2,TRBJ2-2,TRBV6-2/TRBV6-3,once,CASSPRLAGTTGELFF,TGTGCCAGCAGTCCCCGACTAGCGGGTACCACCGGGGAGCTGTTTTTT
NA,TRBJ2-3,TRBV4-1,NA,CASSQVGGDTQYF,TGTGCCAGCAGCCAAGTTGGCGGGGATACGCAGTATTTT
NA,TRBJ2-5,TRBV29-1,NA,CSIRQFRQETQYF,TGCAGCATCCGACAGTTCCGTCAGGAGACCCAGTACTTC
TRBD2,TRBJ2-7,TRBV18,NA,CASSPSGDAYEQYF,TGTGCCAGCTCACCTAGCGGGGACGCCTACGAGCAGTACTTC
NA,TRBJ2-1,TRBV14,many,CASRLGTSSYNEQFF,TGTGCCAGCAGACTAGGGACTTCTTCTTACAATGAGCAGTTCTTC
NA,TRBJ2-3,TRBV5-1,NA,CASSLGLAKADTQYF,TGCGCCAGCAGCTTGGGGCTAGCAAAGGCAGATACGCAGTATTTT
TRBD2,TRBJ2-7,TRBV7-9,NA,CASSPLRTSGPEQYF,TGTGCCAGCAGCCCACTACGGACTAGCGGGCCCGAGCAGTACTTC
NA,TRBJ2-1,TRBV12-3/TRBV12-4,NA,CASSFSRALAASYNEQFF,TGTGCCAGCAGTTTCTCCCGTGCCCTAGCAGCTTCCTACAATGAGCAGTTCTTC
TRBD2,TRBJ2-1,TRBV12-3/TRBV12-4,NA,CASSLDTSGLNNEQFF,TGTGCCAGCAGTCTCGACACTAGCGGGTTAAACAATGAGCAGTTCTTC
NA,TRBJ2-1,TRBV20-1,NA,CSARVAYNEQFF,TGCAGTGCTAGAGTGGCCTACAATGAGCAGTTCTTC
NA,TRBJ1-1,TRBV5-6,few,CASSLGAQATEAFF,TGTGCCAGCAGCTTGGGGGCTCAGGCCACTGAAGCTTTCTTT
NA,TRBJ2-3,TRBV6-5,NA,CASLRGGLRDTQYF,TGTGCCAGCCTGAGAGGGGGTCTTCGAGATACGCAGTATTTT
TRBD2,TRBJ2-2,TRBV27,few,CASSSKGLNTGELFF,TGTGCCAGCAGTTCCAAGGGACTAAACACCGGGGAGCTGTTTTTT
NA,TRBJ1-5,TRBV12-3/TRBV12-4,many,CASIGQGNQPQHF,TGTGCCAGCATTGGCCAGGGCAATCAGCCCCAGCATTTT
NA,TRBJ1-4,TRBV4-1,NA,CASRGIREKLFF,TGCGCCAGCAGAGGGATCCGTGAAAAACTGTTTTTT
NA,TRBJ2-5,TRBV30,NA,CAWMDGKETQYF,TGTGCCTGGATGGACGGGAAAGAGACCCAGTACTTC
TRBD2,TRBJ2-1,TRBV20-1,NA,CSAKNRAGVYDEQFF,TGCAGTGCTAAAAATCGAGCGGGAGTTTACGATGAGCAGTTCTTC
NA,TRBJ2-7,TRBV21-1,NA,CASTQVYEQYF,TGTGCCAGCACCCAGGTATACGAGCAGTACTTC
NA,TRBJ2-7,TRBV10-3,NA,CAISDDADSYEQYF,TGTGCCATCAGTGACGATGCGGACTCCTACGAGCAGTACTTC
NA,TRBJ2-3,TRBV12-3/TRBV12-4,NA,CASSPDGASADTQYF,TGTGCCAGCAGTCCCGACGGAGCTAGCGCAGATACGCAGTATTTT
TRBD2,TRBJ2-1,TRBV18,NA,CASSQLAAGYNEQFF,TGTGCCAGCTCGCAGCTAGCGGCGGGGTACAATGAGCAGTTCTTC
NA,TRBJ2-5,TRBV7-2,few,CASSSPLGTALWETQYF,TGTGCCAGCAGTTCACCCCTTGGTACAGCGCTTTGGGAGACCCAGTACTTC
NA,TRBJ2-5,TRBV7-9,NA,CASSLRVWTDQETQYF,TGTGCCAGCAGCTTACGGGTTTGGACAGATCAAGAGACCCAGTACTTC
NA,TRBJ1-1,TRBV27,NA,CASSERNTEAFF,TGTGCCAGCAGTGAGAGGAACACTGAAGCTTTCTTT
TRBD2,TRBJ2-5,TRBV28,NA,CASSLLRLAGAEGHQETQYF,TGTGCCAGCAGTTTATTGCGACTAGCGGGAGCTGAAGGCCACCAAGAGACCCAGTACTTC
NA,TRBJ1-5,TRBV27,NA,CASSSHGGQPQHF,TGTGCCAGCAGTTCCCATGGGGGGCAGCCCCAGCATTTT
TRBD1,TRBJ1-5,TRBV2,NA,CVSSEDRGRGNQPQHF,TGTGTCAGCAGTGAGGACAGGGGGCGCGGCAATCAGCCCCAGCATTTT
NA,TRBJ2-1,TRBV2,NA,CASSTSRDEQFF,TGTGCCAGCAGTACTTCTAGGGACGAGCAGTTCTTC
TRBD1,TRBJ2-1,TRBV10-3,few,CATQAGTGLLVEQFF,TGTGCCACCCAGGCCGGGACAGGGCTCCTGGTTGAGCAGTTCTTC
NA,TRBJ2-1,TRBV5-6,NA,CASIRRGGNNEQFF,TGTGCCAGCATCCGGAGGGGGGGCAACAATGAGCAGTTCTTC
NA,TRBJ2-7,TRBV29-1,few,CSVRSTNYEQYF,TGCAGCGTAAGATCTACAAACTACGAGCAGTACTTC
TRBD2,TRBJ2-5,TRBV20-1,NA,CSARATSGAPETQYF,TGCAGTGCTAGGGCGACTAGCGGGGCACCTGAGACCCAGTACTTC
NA,TRBJ2-3,TRBV12-3/TRBV12-4,few,CASSPTKTDTQYF,TGTGCCAGCAGTCCCACTAAAACAGATACGCAGTATTTT
NA,TRBJ2-1,TRBV4-2,many,CASSQNNGGYNEQFF,TGTGCCAGCAGCCAAAATAACGGGGGCTACAATGAGCAGTTCTTC
NA,TRBJ2-1,TRBV12-3/TRBV12-4,few,CASSPIGHNEQFF,TGTGCCAGCAGTCCCATAGGTCACAATGAGCAGTTCTTC
NA,TRBJ2-7,TRBV2,many,CASRTNWDYEQYF,TGTGCCAGCAGGACGAATTGGGACTACGAGCAGTACTTC
NA,TRBJ2-6,TRBV5-1,NA,CASSLDLILGSGANVLTF,TGCGCCAGCAGCTTGGACCTGATCCTTGGGAGTGGGGCCAACGTCCTGACTTTC
NA,TRBJ2-5,TRBV24-1,once,CATEGPSPETQYF,TGTGCCACCGAAGGCCCGAGCCCAGAGACCCAGTACTTC
NA,TRBJ2-7,TRBV6-6,NA,CASRDRDGAYEQYF,TGTGCCAGCAGGGACCGGGACGGAGCCTACGAGCAGTACTTC
NA,TRBJ1-1,TRBV9,NA,CASSPGTWNTEAFF,TGTGCCAGCAGCCCGGGCACTTGGAACACTGAAGCTTTCTTT
TRBD2,TRBJ2-2,TRBV9,NA,CASSVARLAGDRELFF,TGTGCCAGCAGCGTAGCTAGACTAGCGGGCGATCGGGAGCTGTTTTTT
TRBD2,TRBJ2-3,TRBV9,many,CASLLAGVTDTQYF,TGTGCCAGCCTACTAGCGGGAGTCACAGATACGCAGTATTTT
NA,TRBJ2-7,TRBV29-1,few,CSVGTPGGEQYF,TGCAGCGTTGGAACACCCGGGGGCGAGCAGTACTTC
NA,TRBJ2-7,TRBV3-1,NA,CASSQRTAYEQYF,TGTGCCAGCAGCCAAAGGACAGCCTACGAGCAGTACTTC
TRBD2,TRBJ2-1,TRBV20-1,NA,CSARASSGSFGDEQFF,TGCAGTGCTAGGGCTTCCAGCGGGAGCTTCGGGGATGAGCAGTTCTTC
NA,TRBJ2-7,TRBV6-5,NA,CASSPRVDGPEQYF,TGTGCCAGCAGCCCTCGGGTCGACGGGCCCGAGCAGTACTTC
TRBD1,TRBJ1-5,TRBV20-1,NA,CSARGGRGRIQPQHF,TGCAGTGCTAGAGGGGGGAGGGGGCGGATTCAGCCCCAGCATTTT